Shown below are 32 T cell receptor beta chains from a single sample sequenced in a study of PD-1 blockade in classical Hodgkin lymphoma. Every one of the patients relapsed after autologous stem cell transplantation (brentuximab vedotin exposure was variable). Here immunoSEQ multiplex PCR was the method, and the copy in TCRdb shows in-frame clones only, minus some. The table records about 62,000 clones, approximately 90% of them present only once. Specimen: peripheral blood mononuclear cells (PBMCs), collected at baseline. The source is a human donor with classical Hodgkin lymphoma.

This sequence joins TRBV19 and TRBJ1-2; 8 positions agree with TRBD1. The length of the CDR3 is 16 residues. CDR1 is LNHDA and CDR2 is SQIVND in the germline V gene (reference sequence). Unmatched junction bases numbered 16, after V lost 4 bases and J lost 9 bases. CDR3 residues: CASSSPPPGQAARYTF. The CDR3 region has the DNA TGTGCCAGTAGTAGTCCCCCACCGGGACAGGCTGCTCGCTACACCTTC. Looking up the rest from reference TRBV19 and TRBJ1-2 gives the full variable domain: DGGITQSPKYLFRKEGQNVTLSCEQNLNHDAMYWYRQDPGQGLRLIYYSQIVNDFQKGDIAEGYSVSREKKESFPLTVTSAQKNPTAFYLCASSSPPPGQAARYTFGSGTRLTVV.

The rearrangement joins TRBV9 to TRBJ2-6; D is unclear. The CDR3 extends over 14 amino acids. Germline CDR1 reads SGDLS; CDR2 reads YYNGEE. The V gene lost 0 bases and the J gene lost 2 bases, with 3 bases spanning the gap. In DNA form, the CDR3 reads TGTGCCAGCAGCGTAGTCCCTGGGGCCAACGTCCTGACTTTC. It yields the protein CASSVVPGANVLTF. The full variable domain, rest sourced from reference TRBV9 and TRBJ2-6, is DSGVTQTPKHLITATGQRVTLRCSPRSGDLSVYWYQQSLDQGLQFLIQYYNGEERAKGNILERFSAQQFPDLHSELNLSSLELGDSALYFCASSVVPGANVLTFGAGSRLTVL.

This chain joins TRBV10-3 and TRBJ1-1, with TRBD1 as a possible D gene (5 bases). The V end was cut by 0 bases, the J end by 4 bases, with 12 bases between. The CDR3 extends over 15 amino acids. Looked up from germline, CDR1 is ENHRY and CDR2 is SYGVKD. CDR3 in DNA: TGTGCCATCAGTGAGTCATCCAGGGTAGTCACTGAAGCTTTCTTT. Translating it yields CAISESSRVVTEAFF.

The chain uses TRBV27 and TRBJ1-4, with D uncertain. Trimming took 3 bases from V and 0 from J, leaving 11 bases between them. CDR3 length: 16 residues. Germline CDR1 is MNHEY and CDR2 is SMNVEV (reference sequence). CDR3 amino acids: CASSFTVGATNEKLFF. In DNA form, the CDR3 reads TGTGCCAGCAGTTTTACAGTGGGTGCAACTAATGAAAAACTGTTTTTT. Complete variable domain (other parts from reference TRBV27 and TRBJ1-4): EAQVTQNPRYLITVTGKKLTVTCSQNMNHEYMSWYRQDPGLGLRQIYYSMNVEVTDKGDVPEGYKVSRKEKRNFPLILESPSPNQTSLYFCASSFTVGATNEKLFFGSGTQLSVL.

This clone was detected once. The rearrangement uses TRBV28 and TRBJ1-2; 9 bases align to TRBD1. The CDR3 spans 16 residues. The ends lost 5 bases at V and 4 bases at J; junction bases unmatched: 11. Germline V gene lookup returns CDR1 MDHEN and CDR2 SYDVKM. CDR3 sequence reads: CASSTPTGGFFYGYTF. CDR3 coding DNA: TGTGCCAGCAGTACCCCAACAGGGGGCTTCTTCTATGGCTACACCTTC.

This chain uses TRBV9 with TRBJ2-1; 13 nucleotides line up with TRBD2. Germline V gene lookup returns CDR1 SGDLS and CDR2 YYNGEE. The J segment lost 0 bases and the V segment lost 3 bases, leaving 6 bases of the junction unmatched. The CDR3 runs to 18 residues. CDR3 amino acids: CASSAGLAGVSSYNEQFF. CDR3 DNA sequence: TGTGCCAGCAGCGCCGGACTAGCGGGGGTTAGCTCCTACAATGAGCAGTTCTTC.

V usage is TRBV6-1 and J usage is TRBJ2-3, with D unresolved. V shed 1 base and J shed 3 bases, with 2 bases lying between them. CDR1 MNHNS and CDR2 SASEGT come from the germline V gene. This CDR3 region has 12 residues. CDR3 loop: CASSEGTDTQYF. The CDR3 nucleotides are TGTGCCAGCAGTGAAGGTACAGATACGCAGTATTTT.

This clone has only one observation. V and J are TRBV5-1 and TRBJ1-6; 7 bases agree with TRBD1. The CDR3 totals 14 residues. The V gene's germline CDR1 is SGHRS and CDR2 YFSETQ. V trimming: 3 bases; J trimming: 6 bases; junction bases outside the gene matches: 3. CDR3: CASSYGTANSPLHF. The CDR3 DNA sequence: TGCGCCAGCAGCTACGGGACAGCTAATTCACCCCTCCACTTT.

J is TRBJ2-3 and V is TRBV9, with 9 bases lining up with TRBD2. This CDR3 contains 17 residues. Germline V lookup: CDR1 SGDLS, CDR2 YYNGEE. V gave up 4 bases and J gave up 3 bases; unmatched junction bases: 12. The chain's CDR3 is CASSQAGRGGLTDTQYF. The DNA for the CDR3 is TGTGCCAGCAGCCAAGCTGGGCGGGGGGGCTTAACAGATACGCAGTATTTT. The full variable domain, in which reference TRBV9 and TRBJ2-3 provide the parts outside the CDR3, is DSGVTQTPKHLITATGQRVTLRCSPRSGDLSVYWYQQSLDQGLQFLIQYYNGEERAKGNILERFSAQQFPDLHSELNLSSLELGDSALYFCASSQAGRGGLTDTQYFGPGTRLTVL.

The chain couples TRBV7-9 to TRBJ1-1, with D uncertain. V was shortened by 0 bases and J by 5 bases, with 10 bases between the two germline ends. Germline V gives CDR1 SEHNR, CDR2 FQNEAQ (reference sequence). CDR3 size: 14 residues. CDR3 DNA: TGTGCCAGCAGCTTAGCCCCAGCTGGAACTGAAGCTTTCTTT. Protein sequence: CASSLAPAGTEAFF.

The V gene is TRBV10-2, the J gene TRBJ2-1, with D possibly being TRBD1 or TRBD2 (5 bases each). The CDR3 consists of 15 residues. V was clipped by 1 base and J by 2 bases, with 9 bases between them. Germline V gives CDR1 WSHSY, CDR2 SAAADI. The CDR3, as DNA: TGCGCCAGCAGTGAGTGGGGGACCGCCTACAATGAGCAGTTCTTC. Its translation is CASSEWGTAYNEQFF.

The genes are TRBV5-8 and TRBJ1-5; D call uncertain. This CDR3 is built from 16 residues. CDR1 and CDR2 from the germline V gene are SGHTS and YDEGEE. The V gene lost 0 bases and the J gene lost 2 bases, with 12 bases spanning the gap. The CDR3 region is CASSLEVYLGNQPQHF. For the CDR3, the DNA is TGTGCCAGCAGCTTGGAGGTGTACCTGGGCAATCAGCCCCAGCATTTT. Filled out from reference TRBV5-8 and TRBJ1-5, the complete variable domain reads EAGVTQSPTHLIKTRGQQATLRCSPISGHTSVYWYQQALGLGLQFLLWYDEGEERNRGNFPPRFSGRQFPNYSSELNVNALELEDSALYLCASSLEVYLGNQPQHFGDGTRLSIL.

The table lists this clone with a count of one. The CDR3 reads CASSSWGAHSGTNEKLFF. The CDR3 region has the DNA TGTGCCAGCAGCTCCTGGGGGGCCCACTCGGGAACTAATGAAAAACTGTTTTTT. This sequence joins TRBV5-6 and TRBJ1-4; weak D call: TRBD1 (6 bases). The V and J ends lost 3 bases and 1 base respectively, with 19 bases between them. Germline loops: CDR1 SGHDT, CDR2 YYEEEE. The length of the CDR3 is 18 residues.

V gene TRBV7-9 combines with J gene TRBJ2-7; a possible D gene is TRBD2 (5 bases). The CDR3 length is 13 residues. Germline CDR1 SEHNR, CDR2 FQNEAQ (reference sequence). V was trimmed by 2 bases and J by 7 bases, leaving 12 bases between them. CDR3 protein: CASSLTGGSEQYF. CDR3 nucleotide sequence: TGTGCCAGCAGCTTAACCGGCGGGTCTGAGCAGTACTTC.

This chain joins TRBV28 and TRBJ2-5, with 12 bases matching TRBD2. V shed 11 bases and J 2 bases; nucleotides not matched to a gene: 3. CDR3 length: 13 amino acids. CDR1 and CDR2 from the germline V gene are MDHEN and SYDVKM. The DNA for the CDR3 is TGTGCCGGCGGGACTAGCGGGCAAGAGACCCAGTACTTC. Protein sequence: CAGGTSGQETQYF.

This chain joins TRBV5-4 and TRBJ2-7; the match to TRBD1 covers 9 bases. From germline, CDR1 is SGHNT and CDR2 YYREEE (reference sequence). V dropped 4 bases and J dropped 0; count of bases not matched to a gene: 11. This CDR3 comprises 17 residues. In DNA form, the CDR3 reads TGTGCCAGCAGCAAGTCTAAACCGGGACAGGGCTCCTACGAGCAGTACTTC. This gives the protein CASSKSKPGQGSYEQYF. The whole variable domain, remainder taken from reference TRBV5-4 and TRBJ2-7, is ETGVTQSPTHLIKTRGQQVTLRCSSQSGHNTVSWYQQALGQGPQFIFQYYREEENGRGNFPPRFSGLQFPNYSSELNVNALELDDSALYLCASSKSKPGQGSYEQYFGPGTRLTVT.

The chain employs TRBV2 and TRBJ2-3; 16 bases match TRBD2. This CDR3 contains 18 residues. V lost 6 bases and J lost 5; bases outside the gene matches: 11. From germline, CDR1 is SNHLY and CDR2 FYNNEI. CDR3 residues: CASRGTGTSGGALDTQYF. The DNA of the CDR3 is TGTGCCAGCAGAGGGACCGGGACTAGCGGGGGGGCCTTAGATACGCAGTATTTT.

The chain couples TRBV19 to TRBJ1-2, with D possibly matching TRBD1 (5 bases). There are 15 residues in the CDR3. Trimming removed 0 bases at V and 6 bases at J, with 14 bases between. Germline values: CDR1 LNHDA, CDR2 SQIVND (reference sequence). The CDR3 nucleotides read TGTGCCAGTAGTATAGATCCGGGGGTTCGGGATGGCTACACCTTC. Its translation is CASSIDPGVRDGYTF.

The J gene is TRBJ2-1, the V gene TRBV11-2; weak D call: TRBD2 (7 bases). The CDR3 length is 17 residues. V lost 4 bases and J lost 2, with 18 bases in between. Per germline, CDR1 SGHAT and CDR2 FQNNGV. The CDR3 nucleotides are TGTGCCAGCAGCTCAGGGGTAGCGGGTGGTGCCTACAATGAGCAGTTCTTC. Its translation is CASSSGVAGGAYNEQFF.

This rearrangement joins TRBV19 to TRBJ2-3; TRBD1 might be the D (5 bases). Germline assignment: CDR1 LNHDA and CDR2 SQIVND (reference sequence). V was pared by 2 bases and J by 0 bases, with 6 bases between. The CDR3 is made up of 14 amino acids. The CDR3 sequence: CASSISGSTDTQYF. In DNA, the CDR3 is TGTGCCAGTAGTATATCAGGGAGCACAGATACGCAGTATTTT.

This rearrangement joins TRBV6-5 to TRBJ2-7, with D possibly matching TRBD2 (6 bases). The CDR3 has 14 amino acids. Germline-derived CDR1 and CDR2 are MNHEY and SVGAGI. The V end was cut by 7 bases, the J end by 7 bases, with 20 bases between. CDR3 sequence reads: CASTSRGGELEQYF. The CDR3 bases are TGTGCCAGCACCTCCCGAGGAGGGGAGCTGGAGCAGTACTTC.

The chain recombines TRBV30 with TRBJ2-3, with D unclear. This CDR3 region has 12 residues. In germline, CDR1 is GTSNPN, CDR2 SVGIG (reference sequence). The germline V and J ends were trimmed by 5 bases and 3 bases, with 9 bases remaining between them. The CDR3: CAWLYLTDTQYF. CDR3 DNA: TGTGCCTGGTTGTATTTGACAGATACGCAGTATTTT.

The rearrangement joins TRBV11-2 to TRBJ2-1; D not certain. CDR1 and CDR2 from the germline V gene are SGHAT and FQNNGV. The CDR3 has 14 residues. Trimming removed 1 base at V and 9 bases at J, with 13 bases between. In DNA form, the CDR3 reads TGTGCCAGCAGCTTAGTATCTCGGGCCGGTGAGCAGTTCTTC. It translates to CASSLVSRAGEQFF.

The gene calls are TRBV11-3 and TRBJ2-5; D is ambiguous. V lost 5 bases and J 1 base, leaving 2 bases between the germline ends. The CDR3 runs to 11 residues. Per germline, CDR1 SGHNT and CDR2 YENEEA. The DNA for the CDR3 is TGTGCCAGCAGCGCCCAAGAGACCCAGTACTTC. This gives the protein CASSAQETQYF.

CDR3 bases: TGTGCCAGCTCGCCGGTAGGGGGATCTGGGGCCAACGTCCTGACTTTC. Protein sequence: CASSPVGGSGANVLTF. The chain combines TRBV18 with TRBJ2-6, with a weak D call TRBD1 (6 bases). Germline V gene data show CDR1 as KGHSH and CDR2 as LQKENI. Between the trimmed V and J ends, which lost 6 bases and 1 base, there was a span of 13 bases. CDR3 length: 16 residues.

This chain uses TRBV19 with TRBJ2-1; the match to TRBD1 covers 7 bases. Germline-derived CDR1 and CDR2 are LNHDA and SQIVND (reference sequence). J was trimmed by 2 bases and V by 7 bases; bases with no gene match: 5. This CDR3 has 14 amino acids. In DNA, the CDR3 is TGTGCCAGTATCGGGGACAGACCCTACAATGAGCAGTTCTTC. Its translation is CASIGDRPYNEQFF.

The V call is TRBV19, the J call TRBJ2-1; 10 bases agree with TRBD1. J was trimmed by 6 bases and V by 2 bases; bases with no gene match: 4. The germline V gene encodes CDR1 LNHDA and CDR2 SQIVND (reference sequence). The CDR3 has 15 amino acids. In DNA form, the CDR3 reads TGTGCCAGTAGTATACCACGGACAGGGGGCAATGAGCAGTTCTTC. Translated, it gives CASSIPRTGGNEQFF.

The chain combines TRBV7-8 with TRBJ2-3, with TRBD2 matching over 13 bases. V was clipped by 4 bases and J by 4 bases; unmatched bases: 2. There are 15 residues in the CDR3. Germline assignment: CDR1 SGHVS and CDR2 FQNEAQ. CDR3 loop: CASSSLAGGPDTQYF. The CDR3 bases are TGTGCCAGCAGCTCACTAGCGGGGGGGCCAGATACGCAGTATTTT.

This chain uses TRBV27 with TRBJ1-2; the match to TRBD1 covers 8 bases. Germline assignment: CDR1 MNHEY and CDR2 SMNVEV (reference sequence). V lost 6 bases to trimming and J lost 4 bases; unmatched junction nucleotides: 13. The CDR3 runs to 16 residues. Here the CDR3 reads CASRGAGGGFSYGYTF. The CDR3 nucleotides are TGTGCCAGCAGGGGGGCAGGGGGCGGGTTCAGCTATGGCTACACCTTC.

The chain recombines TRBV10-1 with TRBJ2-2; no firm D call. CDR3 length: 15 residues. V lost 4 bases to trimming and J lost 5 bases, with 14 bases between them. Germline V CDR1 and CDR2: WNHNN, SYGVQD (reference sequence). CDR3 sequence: CASSGKGLWTGELFF. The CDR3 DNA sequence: TGCGCCAGCAGTGGGAAAGGGCTTTGGACCGGGGAGCTGTTTTTT.

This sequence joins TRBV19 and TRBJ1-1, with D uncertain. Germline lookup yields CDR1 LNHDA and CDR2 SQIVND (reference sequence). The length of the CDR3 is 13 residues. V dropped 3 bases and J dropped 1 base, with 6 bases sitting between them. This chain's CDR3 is CASSIYRNTEAFF. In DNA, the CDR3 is TGTGCCAGTAGTATTTACAGGAACACTGAAGCTTTCTTT.

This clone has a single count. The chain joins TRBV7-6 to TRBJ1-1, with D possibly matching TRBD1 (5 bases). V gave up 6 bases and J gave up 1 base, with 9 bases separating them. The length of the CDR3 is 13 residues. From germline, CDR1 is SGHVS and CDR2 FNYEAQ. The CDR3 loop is CASRTASNTEAFF. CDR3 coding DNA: TGTGCCAGCAGGACAGCCTCGAACACTGAAGCTTTCTTT.